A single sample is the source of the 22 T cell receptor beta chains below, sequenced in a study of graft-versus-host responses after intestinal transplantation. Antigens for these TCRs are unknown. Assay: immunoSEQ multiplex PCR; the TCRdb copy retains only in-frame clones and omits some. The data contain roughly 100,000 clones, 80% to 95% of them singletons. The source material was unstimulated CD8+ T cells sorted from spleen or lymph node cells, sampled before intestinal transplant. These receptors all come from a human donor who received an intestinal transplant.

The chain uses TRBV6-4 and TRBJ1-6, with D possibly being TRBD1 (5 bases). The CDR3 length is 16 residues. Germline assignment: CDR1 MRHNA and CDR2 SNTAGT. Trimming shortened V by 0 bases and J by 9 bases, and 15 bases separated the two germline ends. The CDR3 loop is CASSDSVEYRLSPLHF. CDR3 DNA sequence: TGTGCCAGCAGTGACTCGGTTGAGTACAGGCTTTCACCCCTCCACTTT.

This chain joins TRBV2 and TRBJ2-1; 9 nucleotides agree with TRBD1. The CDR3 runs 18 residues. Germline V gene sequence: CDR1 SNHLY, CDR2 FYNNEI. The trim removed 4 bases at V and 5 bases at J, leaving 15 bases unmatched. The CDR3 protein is CASSVTVKTGGKHNEQFF. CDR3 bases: TGTGCCAGCAGTGTAACGGTGAAGACAGGGGGTAAGCACAATGAGCAGTTCTTC.

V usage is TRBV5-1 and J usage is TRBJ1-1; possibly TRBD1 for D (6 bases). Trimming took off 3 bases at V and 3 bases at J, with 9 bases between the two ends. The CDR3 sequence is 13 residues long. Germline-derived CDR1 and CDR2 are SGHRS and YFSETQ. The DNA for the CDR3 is TGCGCCAGCAGCTGGCAGGGGTACACTGAAGCTTTCTTT. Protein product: CASSWQGYTEAFF.

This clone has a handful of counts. The CDR3, as DNA: TGTGCCAGCAGCCTCCAGGGGGCTGTTAACGAGCAGTACTTC. Translation gives CASSLQGAVNEQYF. V usage is TRBV6-5 and J usage is TRBJ2-7, with TRBD1 matching 8 bases. The CDR3 spans 14 residues. The germline gives CDR1 MNHEY, CDR2 SVGAGI. Unmatched junction bases numbered 9, after V lost 6 bases and J lost 5 bases.

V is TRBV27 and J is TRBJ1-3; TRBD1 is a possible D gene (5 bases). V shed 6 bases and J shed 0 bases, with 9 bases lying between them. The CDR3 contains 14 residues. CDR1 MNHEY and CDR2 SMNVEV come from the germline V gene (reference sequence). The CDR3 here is CASRLTVSGNTIYF. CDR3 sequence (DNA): TGTGCCAGCAGATTGACAGTCTCTGGAAACACCATATATTTT.

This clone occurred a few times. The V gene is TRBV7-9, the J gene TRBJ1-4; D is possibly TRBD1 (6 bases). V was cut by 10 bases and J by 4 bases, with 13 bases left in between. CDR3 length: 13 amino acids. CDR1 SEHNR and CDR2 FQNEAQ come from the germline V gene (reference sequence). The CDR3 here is CATSPGDNEKLFF. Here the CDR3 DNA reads TGTGCCACCTCACCAGGGGATAATGAAAAACTGTTTTTT.

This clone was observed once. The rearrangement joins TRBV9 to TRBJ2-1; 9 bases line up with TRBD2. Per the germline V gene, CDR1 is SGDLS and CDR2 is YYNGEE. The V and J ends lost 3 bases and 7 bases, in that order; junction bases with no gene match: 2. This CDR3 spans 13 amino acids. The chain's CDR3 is CASSEGLANEQFF. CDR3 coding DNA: TGTGCCAGCAGCGAGGGACTAGCAAATGAGCAGTTCTTC.

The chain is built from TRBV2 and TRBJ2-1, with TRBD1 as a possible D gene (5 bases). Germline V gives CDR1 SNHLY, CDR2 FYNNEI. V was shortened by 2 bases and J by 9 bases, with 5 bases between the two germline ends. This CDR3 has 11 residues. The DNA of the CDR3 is TGTGCCAGCAGTGAAAGGGGTGAGCAGTTCTTC. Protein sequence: CASSERGEQFF.

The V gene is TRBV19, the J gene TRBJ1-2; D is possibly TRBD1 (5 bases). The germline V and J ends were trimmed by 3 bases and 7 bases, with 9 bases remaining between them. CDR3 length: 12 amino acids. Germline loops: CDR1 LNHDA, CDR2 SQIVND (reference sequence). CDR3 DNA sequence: TGTGCCAGTAGTATCGGGGGACTTGGCTACACCTTC. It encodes CASSIGGLGYTF.

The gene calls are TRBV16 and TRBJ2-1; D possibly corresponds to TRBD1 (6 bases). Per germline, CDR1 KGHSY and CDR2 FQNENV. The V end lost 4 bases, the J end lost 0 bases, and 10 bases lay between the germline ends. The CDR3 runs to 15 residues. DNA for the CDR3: TGTGCCAGCAGCCCCCAGGGGCGCTCCTACAATGAGCAGTTCTTC. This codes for CASSPQGRSYNEQFF.

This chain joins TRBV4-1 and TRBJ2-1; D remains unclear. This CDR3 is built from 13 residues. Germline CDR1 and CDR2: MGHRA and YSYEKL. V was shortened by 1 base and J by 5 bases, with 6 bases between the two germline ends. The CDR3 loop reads CASSQVYNNEQFF. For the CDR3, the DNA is TGCGCCAGCAGCCAAGTATATAACAATGAGCAGTTCTTC.

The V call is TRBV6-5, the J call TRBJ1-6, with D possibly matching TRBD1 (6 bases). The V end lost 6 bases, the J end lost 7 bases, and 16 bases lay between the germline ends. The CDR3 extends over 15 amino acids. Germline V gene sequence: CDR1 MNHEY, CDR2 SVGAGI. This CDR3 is CASSENRVDNSPLHF. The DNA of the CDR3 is TGTGCCAGCAGCGAAAACAGGGTGGACAATTCACCCCTCCACTTT.

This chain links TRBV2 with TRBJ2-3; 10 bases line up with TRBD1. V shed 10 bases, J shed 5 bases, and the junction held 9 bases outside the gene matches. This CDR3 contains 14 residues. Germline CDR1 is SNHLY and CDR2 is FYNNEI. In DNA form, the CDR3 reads TGTGCCAACCGGGACAGGGGAAGAGAAGATACGCAGTATTTT. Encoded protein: CANRDRGREDTQYF.

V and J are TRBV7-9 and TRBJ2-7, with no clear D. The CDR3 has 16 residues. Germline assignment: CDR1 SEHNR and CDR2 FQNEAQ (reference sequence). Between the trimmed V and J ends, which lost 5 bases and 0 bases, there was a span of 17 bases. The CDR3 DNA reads TGTGCCAGCAGCCACCCTTGGGCGGCTTACTCCTACGAGCAGTACTTC. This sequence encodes CASSHPWAAYSYEQYF.

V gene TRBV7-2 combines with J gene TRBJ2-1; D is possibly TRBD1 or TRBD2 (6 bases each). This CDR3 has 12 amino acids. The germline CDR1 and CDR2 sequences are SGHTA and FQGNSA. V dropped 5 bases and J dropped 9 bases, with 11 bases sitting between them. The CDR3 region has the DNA TGTGCCAGCAGCCACGGGGGCGGTGAGCAGTTCTTC. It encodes CASSHGGGEQFF.

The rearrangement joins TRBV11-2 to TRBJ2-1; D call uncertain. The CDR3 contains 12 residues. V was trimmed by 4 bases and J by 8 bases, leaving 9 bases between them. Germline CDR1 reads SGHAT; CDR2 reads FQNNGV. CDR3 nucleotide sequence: TGTGCCAGCAGCTCCCAATATCATGAGCAGTTCTTC. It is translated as CASSSQYHEQFF.

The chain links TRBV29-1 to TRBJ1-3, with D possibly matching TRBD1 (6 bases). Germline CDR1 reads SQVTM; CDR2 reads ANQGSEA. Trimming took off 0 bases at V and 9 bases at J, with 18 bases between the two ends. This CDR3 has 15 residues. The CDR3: CSVEELGSGESTIYF. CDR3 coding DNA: TGCAGCGTTGAAGAATTAGGGTCAGGGGAGAGCACCATATATTTT.

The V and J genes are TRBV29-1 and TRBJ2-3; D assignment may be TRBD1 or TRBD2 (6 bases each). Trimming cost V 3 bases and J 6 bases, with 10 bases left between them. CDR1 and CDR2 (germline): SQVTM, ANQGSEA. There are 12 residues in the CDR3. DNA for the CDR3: TGCAGCGTTGACAGGAGGGGGGATACGCAGTATTTT. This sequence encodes CSVDRRGDTQYF.

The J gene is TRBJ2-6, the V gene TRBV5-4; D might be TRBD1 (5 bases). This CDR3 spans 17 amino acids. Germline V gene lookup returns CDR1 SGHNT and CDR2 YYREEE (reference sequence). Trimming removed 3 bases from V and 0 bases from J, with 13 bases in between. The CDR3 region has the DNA TGTGCCAGCAGCTACCAGGGTTCGTACTCTGGGGCCAACGTCCTGACTTTC. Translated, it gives CASSYQGSYSGANVLTF.

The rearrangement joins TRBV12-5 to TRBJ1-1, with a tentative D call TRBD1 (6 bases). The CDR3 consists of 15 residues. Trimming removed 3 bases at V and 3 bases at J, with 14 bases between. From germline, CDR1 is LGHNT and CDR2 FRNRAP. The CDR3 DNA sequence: TGTGCTAGTGGTTTAGGTGCGGGGGGCGACACTGAAGCTTTCTTT. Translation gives CASGLGAGGDTEAFF.

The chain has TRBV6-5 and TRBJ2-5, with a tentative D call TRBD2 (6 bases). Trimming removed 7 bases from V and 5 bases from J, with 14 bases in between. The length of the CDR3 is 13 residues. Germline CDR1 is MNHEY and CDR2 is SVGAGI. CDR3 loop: CASKRGLGETQYF. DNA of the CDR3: TGTGCCAGCAAGAGGGGACTGGGGGAGACCCAGTACTTC.

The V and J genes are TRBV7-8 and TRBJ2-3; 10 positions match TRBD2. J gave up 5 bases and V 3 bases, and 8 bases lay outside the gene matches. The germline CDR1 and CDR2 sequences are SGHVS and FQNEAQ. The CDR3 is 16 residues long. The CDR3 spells CASSFGLAGARDTQYF. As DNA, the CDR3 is TGTGCCAGCAGCTTCGGGCTAGCGGGGGCACGAGATACGCAGTATTTT.